This TCR beta chain appears in the sequencing data of a study of T cell repertoires in cytomegalovirus infection. The sample holds a few counts of this clonotype. TCRdb reprocessed the reads via MiXCR and lists one record per CDR3 protein. This table holds more than 200,000 distinct CDR3 sequences, approximately 9.2% found once. This sequence originates from a human donor in good health (CMV status not recorded). Some clones in this sample may be carry-over from other donors' samples. Sequenced sample: PBMCs.

The CDR3 coding sequence is TGTGCCAGCTCACCACAGGTCACCCAAGAGACCCAGTACTTC. Amino acid sequence: CASSPQVTQETQYF. The chain uses TRBV18 and TRBJ2-5; D ambiguous. V lost 1 base to trimming and J lost 1 base, with 7 bases between them. Germline V gives CDR1 KGHSH, CDR2 LQKENI. CDR3 size: 14 residues.